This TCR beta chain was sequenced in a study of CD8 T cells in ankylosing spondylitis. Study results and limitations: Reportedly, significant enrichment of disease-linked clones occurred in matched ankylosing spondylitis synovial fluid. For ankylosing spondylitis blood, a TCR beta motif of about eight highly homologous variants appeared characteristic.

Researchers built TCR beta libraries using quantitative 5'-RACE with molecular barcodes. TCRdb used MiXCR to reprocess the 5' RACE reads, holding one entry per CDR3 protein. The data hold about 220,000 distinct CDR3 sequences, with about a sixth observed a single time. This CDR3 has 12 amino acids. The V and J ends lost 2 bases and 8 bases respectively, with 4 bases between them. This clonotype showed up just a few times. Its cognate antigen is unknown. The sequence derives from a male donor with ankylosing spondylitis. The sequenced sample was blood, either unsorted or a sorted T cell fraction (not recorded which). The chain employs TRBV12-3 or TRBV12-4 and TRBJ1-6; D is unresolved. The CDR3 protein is CASSLYDSPLHF. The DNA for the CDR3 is TGTGCCAGCAGTTTATACGATTCACCCCTCCACTTT.